The subject of this entry is one TCR beta chain. Antigen specificity is unknown. This sample was included in a study of cytomegalovirus exposure and HLA in healthy donors. Germline V gives CDR1 MNHNY, CDR2 SVGAGI (reference sequence). CDR3 size: 14 residues. The V end was cut by 9 bases, the J end by 5 bases, with 17 bases between. PCR used 60 Vbeta primers and 13 Jbeta primers. Sequencing used immunoSEQ multiplex PCR; TCRdb keeps in-frame clones, though not all of them. The sample shows tens of thousands of clones, 79% of them seen only once. At the time of sampling, donors were nominally healthy, though unrecorded immune exposures were likely. General observations from the study: Presence/absence analyses treated sequencing depth as roughly uniform across donors. For most subjects, TCR beta sequences were reported to predict HLA-A and HLA-B alleles with accuracy. A later analysis appeared to link common viral pathogens to several of the most significant clusters.

This sequence originates from a woman aged 25 to 39 in good health and CMV-seronegative. The specimen was PBMCs. V and J are TRBV6-6 and TRBJ1-5, with unresolved D. CDR3 in DNA: TGTGCCAGTTACGGTAGGCAGGACTATCAGCCCCAGCATTTT. Protein product: CASYGRQDYQPQHF.